This T cell receptor beta chain was recovered during a study of cytotoxic CD8 clonotypes in ibrutinib-treated CLL. Measured with immunoSEQ multiplex PCR; TCRdb has only the in-frame clones, and not every one. Of more than 140,000 clones in the sample, roughly 80% were seen once. This clone is a singleton in its sample. The CDR3 has 14 amino acids. V shed 6 bases, J shed 4 bases, and the junction held 7 bases outside the gene matches. CDR1 and CDR2 from the germline V gene are ENHRY and SYGVKD. Sequenced material: PBMCs, taken after 12 months of ibrutinib treatment. The origin of this receptor is a human donor with chronic lymphocytic leukemia. The chain has TRBV10-3 and TRBJ2-7; 9 nucleotides agree with TRBD2. This CDR3 is CAIRTGTSRYEQYF. CDR3 nucleotide sequence: TGTGCCATCAGAACCGGGACTAGCAGATACGAGCAGTACTTC.